The clone carrying this TCR beta chain showed up just once. The sample comes from a study of blood T cell repertoires in COVID-19. Study details: The analysed material was cDNA or gDNA that came from T cells, B-cell-depleted T cells, or PBMCs.

V shed 5 bases, J shed 3 bases, and the junction held 13 bases outside the gene matches. The germline V gene has CDR1 GTSNPN and CDR2 SVGIG (reference sequence). The CDR3 runs to 18 residues. Authors' processing steps: Researchers report that nucleated cell counts were estimated from reference gene primer amplification. Using immunoSEQ multiplex PCR, the repertoire was profiled, and TCRdb retains in-frame clones only, with some absent. V, J and clone size were drawn from that table, and D and trimming were deduced from the DNA. Of about 190,000 clones listed, approximately 91% are singletons. Sequencing was carried out using peripheral blood. V and J are TRBV30 and TRBJ2-3, with TRBD2 matching 14 bases. The clonotype was recovered from a man aged 30 to 39 with acute or convalescent COVID-19. CDR3 nucleotides: TGTGCCTGGGCTATACCCGGGACTAGCGGGGGTTCGACAGATACGCAGTATTTT. This sequence encodes CAWAIPGTSGGSTDTQYF.